A selection of T cell receptor beta chains follows, all from one sample in a study of beta chain features in type 1 diabetes. The protocol was immunoSEQ multiplex PCR, while the TCRdb copy is restricted to in-frame clones and leaves out a portion. The table has around 200,000 clones, less than 15% seen once; the top ten hold 0.62%. Source material: central memory CD4+ T cells from blood. These TCRs come from a woman aged 18-30 years in good health. CDR3s include the opening cysteine and the closing phenylalanine or tryptophan. D genes are given only for firm matches. Part of the rows lack a size; the others show once, few, many or a class for expanded clones.

CDR3: CASRPGQGVYSNQPQHF
DNA: TGTGCCAGCCGCCCGGGACAGGGGGTTTATAGCAATCAGCCCCAGCATTTT
J: TRBJ1-5
size: few
D: TRBD1
V: TRBV27

CDR3: CASSYKTGQGGYNEQFF
DNA: TGTGCCAGCAGTTATAAGACGGGACAGGGGGGATACAATGAGCAGTTCTTC
J: TRBJ2-1
size: NA
D: TRBD1
V: TRBV7-2

CDR3: CASSLSAGGSYEQYF
DNA: TGCGCCAGCTCCCTCTCGGCGGGAGGCTCCTACGAGCAGTACTTC
J: TRBJ2-7
size: few
D: TRBD2
V: TRBV5-1

CDR3: CASSLDGQVYGYTF
DNA: TGTGCCAGCAGCTTAGATGGGCAGGTCTATGGCTACACCTTC
J: TRBJ1-2
size: NA
D: NA
V: TRBV11-2

CDR3: CASSLGTKETQYF
DNA: TGTGCCAGCAGCTTAGGTACTAAAGAGACCCAGTACTTC
J: TRBJ2-5
size: few
D: NA
V: TRBV7-3

CDR3: CASSYSVGGEQYF
DNA: TGTGCCAGCAGTTACTCGGTGGGCGGGGAGCAGTACTTC
J: TRBJ2-7
size: NA
D: NA
V: TRBV6-5

CDR3: CAIRPGLAGNEQYF
DNA: TGTGCCATCAGGCCGGGACTAGCGGGGAACGAGCAGTACTTC
J: TRBJ2-7
size: few
D: TRBD2
V: TRBV10-3

CDR3: CASSLQGRETQYF
DNA: TGTGCCAGCTCATTACAGGGTCGGGAGACCCAGTACTTC
J: TRBJ2-5
size: few
D: NA
V: TRBV18

CDR3: CATSGQGTTEAFF
DNA: TGTGCCACCAGCGGACAGGGGACCACTGAAGCTTTCTTT
J: TRBJ1-1
size: few
D: TRBD1
V: TRBV15

CDR3: CASSQDRVGGPTTDTQYF
DNA: TGTGCCAGCAGCCAAGATAGAGTGGGAGGGCCTACCACAGATACGCAGTATTTT
J: TRBJ2-3
size: NA
D: TRBD2
V: TRBV4-2

CDR3: CASSQDASGSTLSYEQYF
DNA: TGTGCCAGCAGCCAAGATGCTAGCGGGAGCACACTCTCCTACGAGCAGTACTTC
J: TRBJ2-7
size: few
D: TRBD2
V: TRBV4-2

CDR3: CASSSITADSYEQYF
DNA: TGTGCCAGCAGTTCAATCACAGCCGACTCCTACGAGCAGTACTTC
J: TRBJ2-7
size: NA
D: NA
V: TRBV28

CDR3: CASRTVGTGNSYGYTF
DNA: TGTGCCAGCAGAACCGTGGGGACAGGGAACAGCTATGGCTACACCTTC
J: TRBJ1-2
size: few
D: TRBD1
V: TRBV28

CDR3: CSVRTGKNTEAFF
DNA: TGCAGCGTGCGGACAGGGAAGAACACTGAAGCTTTCTTT
J: TRBJ1-1
size: many
D: TRBD1
V: TRBV29-1

CDR3: CASSPRLSQGDADTQYF
DNA: TGTGCCAGCAGCCCCCGTCTCTCACAGGGAGATGCAGATACGCAGTATTTT
J: TRBJ2-3
size: few
D: NA
V: TRBV13

CDR3: CASSTDRVSNQPQHF
DNA: TGTGCCAGCAGTACCGATCGGGTCAGCAATCAGCCCCAGCATTTT
J: TRBJ1-5
size: few
D: NA
V: TRBV6-1

CDR3: CASAITDTQYF
DNA: TGTGCCAGTGCGATTACAGATACGCAGTATTTT
J: TRBJ2-3
size: NA
D: NA
V: TRBV19

CDR3: CASSQGGQGYSGANVLTF
DNA: TGCGCCAGCAGCCAAGGGGGACAGGGATACTCTGGGGCCAACGTCCTGACTTTC
J: TRBJ2-6
size: NA
D: TRBD1
V: TRBV4-1

CDR3: CAWSVGQGAYEQYF
DNA: TGTGCCTGGAGCGTGGGACAGGGGGCTTACGAGCAGTACTTC
J: TRBJ2-7
size: few
D: TRBD1
V: TRBV30

CDR3: CASTSPGTSGRAWRTDTQYF
DNA: TGTGCCAGCACCAGTCCCGGGACTAGCGGGAGGGCCTGGAGGACAGATACGCAGTATTTT
J: TRBJ2-3
size: few
D: TRBD2
V: TRBV27

CDR3: CASSLDGRGREQYF
DNA: TGTGCCAGCAGCTTAGACGGCAGGGGGCGTGAGCAGTACTTC
J: TRBJ2-7
size: many
D: TRBD1
V: TRBV7-2

CDR3: CASREAGGPWETQYF
DNA: TGCGCCAGCAGAGAAGCGGGAGGGCCCTGGGAGACCCAGTACTTC
J: TRBJ2-5
size: NA
D: TRBD2
V: TRBV5-1

CDR3: CSVHRRDAYNEQFF
DNA: TGCAGCGTCCACCGGAGGGACGCCTACAATGAGCAGTTCTTC
J: TRBJ2-1
size: NA
D: NA
V: TRBV29-1

CDR3: CASSADGRGAETQYF
DNA: TGCGCCAGCAGCGCCGACGGAAGGGGCGCGGAGACCCAGTACTTC
J: TRBJ2-5
size: NA
D: NA
V: TRBV5-1

CDR3: CASSTRLARSYEQYF
DNA: TGTGCCAGCAGTACACGACTAGCGCGCTCCTACGAGCAGTACTTC
J: TRBJ2-7
size: few
D: TRBD2
V: TRBV28

CDR3: CASSLQLAGGISYEQYF
DNA: TGTGCCAGCAGTCTCCAACTAGCGGGAGGGATCTCCTACGAGCAGTACTTC
J: TRBJ2-7
size: few
D: TRBD2
V: TRBV27

CDR3: CASSLGATDTQYF
DNA: TGTGCCAGTAGTCTTGGAGCGACAGATACGCAGTATTTT
J: TRBJ2-3
size: few
D: NA
V: TRBV19

CDR3: CASSVGGSTDTQYF
DNA: TGTGCCAGCAGCGTGGGCGGGAGCACAGATACGCAGTATTTT
J: TRBJ2-3
size: NA
D: NA
V: TRBV9

CDR3: CASSDGSSSYNEQFF
DNA: TGTGCCAGCAGCGACGGCTCTAGCTCCTACAATGAGCAGTTCTTC
J: TRBJ2-1
size: NA
D: NA
V: TRBV9

CDR3: CASSGPYRAGGSPGELFF
DNA: TGTGCCAGCAGTGGCCCTTATCGGGCGGGAGGCTCGCCCGGGGAGCTGTTTTTT
J: TRBJ2-2
size: many
D: TRBD2
V: TRBV28

CDR3: CASSLLDRRETQYF
DNA: TGCGCCAGCAGCTTACTGGACAGGAGGGAGACCCAGTACTTC
J: TRBJ2-5
size: NA
D: TRBD1
V: TRBV5-1

CDR3: CAWISSGQLEITNYGYTF
DNA: TGTGCCTGGATCTCGTCGGGACAGTTGGAGATTACTAACTATGGCTACACCTTC
J: TRBJ1-2
size: few
D: TRBD1
V: TRBV30

CDR3: CASSVASGSGEQYF
DNA: TGCGCCAGCAGCGTAGCTAGCGGGAGTGGCGAGCAGTACTTC
J: TRBJ2-7
size: NA
D: TRBD2
V: TRBV5-1

CDR3: CASSDRETSGSGRLFF
DNA: TGTGCCAGCAGTGATCGGGAGACTAGCGGGAGCGGAAGGCTGTTCTTC
J: TRBJ2-1
size: NA
D: TRBD2
V: TRBV6-1

CDR3: CASSLLGQGDIGELFF
DNA: TGTGCCAGCAGTTTACTGGGGCAGGGGGACATCGGGGAGCTGTTTTTT
J: TRBJ2-2
size: few
D: TRBD1
V: TRBV27

CDR3: CASQLGNANTGELFF
DNA: TGTGCCAGCCAACTAGGGAACGCGAACACCGGGGAGCTGTTTTTT
J: TRBJ2-2
size: NA
D: NA
V: TRBV6-1

CDR3: CATSRDYLGQSEAFF
DNA: TGTGCCACCAGCAGAGATTATCTGGGACAGAGTGAAGCTTTCTTT
J: TRBJ1-1
size: NA
D: TRBD1
V: TRBV15

CDR3: CASSLEAAGTQYF
DNA: TGTGCCAGCAGCTTAGAGGCCGCAGGGACCCAGTACTTC
J: TRBJ2-5
size: NA
D: NA
V: TRBV7-7

CDR3: CASSRKPDLGYEQYF
DNA: TGTGCCAGTAGCAGAAAACCGGACTTGGGCTACGAGCAGTACTTC
J: TRBJ2-7
size: few
D: NA
V: TRBV19

CDR3: CASSLAVAGGGTDTQYF
DNA: TGCGCCAGCAGCTTGGCCGTGGCGGGAGGAGGCACAGATACGCAGTATTTT
J: TRBJ2-3
size: NA
D: TRBD2
V: TRBV5-1

CDR3: CASSSEGTTGFWNTEAFF
DNA: TGTGCCAGTAGCAGCGAGGGGACGACAGGGTTTTGGAACACTGAAGCTTTCTTT
J: TRBJ1-1
size: NA
D: TRBD1
V: TRBV19